Shown below are 10 T cell receptor beta chains from a single sample sequenced in a study of T cell clonotyping in hematopoietic cell transplantation. Some clones are missing from TCRdb's copy, which holds only in-frame ones; the method was immunoSEQ multiplex PCR. The sample carries 65,000 to 75,000 clones, about 93% recorded once. Specimen: peripheral blood mononuclear cells. The receptors shown here come from a man aged 50-59 years in good health. Some clones in this sample may be carry-over from other donors' samples.

The chain combines TRBV7-9 with TRBJ2-2; 7 positions match TRBD2. Germline lookup yields CDR1 SEHNR and CDR2 FQNEAQ (reference sequence). CDR3 length: 16 residues. The ends lost 1 base at V and 4 bases at J; junction bases unmatched: 6. CDR3 bases: TGTGCCAGCAGCTTAGGCCCGGGAGGTACCACCGGGGAGCTGTTTTTT. It translates to CASSLGPGGTTGELFF.

As concerns this clone: The junction does not match germline at one end; this may be a read error. The identical CDR3 is also encoded by other nucleotide sequences in the sample. The V and J genes are TRBV27 and TRBJ2-2; 7 bases fit TRBD1. The germline CDR1 and CDR2 sequences are MNHEY and SMNVEV (reference sequence). The CDR3 sequence is 15 residues long. The CDR3 DNA sequence: TGTGCTAGCAGTTCGGGACAGCACCTCACCGGGGAGCTGTTTTTT. Its protein is CASSSGQHLTGELFF.

V gene TRBV4-1 combines with J gene TRBJ2-7; D is uncertain. CDR1 and CDR2 from the germline V gene are MGHRA and YSYEKL. The ends were cut back, 1 base at V and 0 bases at J, with 10 bases in the middle. The CDR3 runs 15 residues. The CDR3 region is CASSQGRSSSYEQYF. In DNA, the CDR3 is TGCGCCAGCAGCCAAGGACGGTCAAGCTCCTACGAGCAGTACTTC.

This clone showed up just once. V is TRBV11-2 and J is TRBJ2-3; no definite D call. The CDR3 contains 15 residues. Deletions cut 0 bases from V and 1 base from J, with 8 bases between. Germline V gives CDR1 SGHAT, CDR2 FQNNGV. The CDR3 sequence is CASSLDVGRTDTQYF. The CDR3 DNA follows: TGTGCCAGCAGCTTAGATGTGGGTCGCACAGATACGCAGTATTTT.

The CDR3 region is CASSYSGGGELFF. The CDR3 DNA reads as TGTGCCAGCAGTTACTCCGGCGGGGGAGAGCTGTTTTTT. The rearrangement links TRBV28 to TRBJ2-2, with 7 bases lining up with TRBD2. After removal of 4 bases from V and 11 bases from J, the junction contained 7 bases not matched to a gene. The CDR3 totals 13 residues. The germline V gene has CDR1 MDHEN and CDR2 SYDVKM.

V gene TRBV6-5 combines with J gene TRBJ1-1, with 7 nucleotides matching TRBD1. From germline, CDR1 is MNHEY and CDR2 SVGAGI. The CDR3 is made up of 12 amino acids. Trimming at V came to 10 bases and at J to 4 bases, leaving 6 bases not matched to a gene. The CDR3 nucleotides read TGTGCCACGACAGGGAAGGGCACTGAAGCTTTCTTT. Translated: CATTGKGTEAFF.

This clone was observed a handful of times. This sequence joins TRBV5-1 and TRBJ1-1; 7 positions match TRBD1. V trimming: 4 bases; J trimming: 5 bases; junction bases outside the gene matches: 11. There are 15 residues in the CDR3. CDR1 is SGHRS and CDR2 is YFSETQ in the germline V gene. CDR3 bases: TGCGCCAGCAGCCCAGAGACAGGGCTTAGGACTGAAGCTTTCTTT. Translating gives CASSPETGLRTEAFF. Full variable domain (outside the CDR3, taken from reference TRBV5-1 and TRBJ1-1): KAGVTQTPRYLIKTRGQQVTLSCSPISGHRSVSWYQQTPGQGLQFLFEYFSETQRNKGNFPGRFSGRQFSNSRSEMNVSTLELGDSALYLCASSPETGLRTEAFFGQGTRLTVV.

The chain carries TRBV29-1 and TRBJ1-1; TRBD1 matches at 10 bases. The CDR3 consists of 14 residues. V lost 6 bases, J lost 0 bases, and 4 bases stayed unmatched. Germline-derived CDR1 and CDR2 are SQVTM and ANQGSEA. The CDR3: CSVGGTGVNTEAFF. The CDR3 DNA sequence: TGCAGCGTCGGGGGGACAGGGGTGAACACTGAAGCTTTCTTT.

The V gene is TRBV6-5, the J gene TRBJ1-6; TRBD1 is a possible D gene (5 bases). This CDR3 has 15 amino acids. CDR1 is MNHEY and CDR2 is SVGAGI in the germline V gene. With 6 bases removed from V and 5 bases from J, the gap between germline ends came to 14 bases. CDR3: CASRTGEGHNSPLHF. DNA of the CDR3: TGTGCCAGCAGGACGGGGGAGGGTCATAATTCACCCCTCCACTTT.

This clone was observed once. For the CDR3, the DNA is TGTGCCAGCGGGACTAGCGGTAGCACAGATACGCAGTATTTT. Translation: CASGTSGSTDTQYF. The chain recombines TRBV19 with TRBJ2-3; TRBD2 matches at 11 bases. CDR3 length equals 14 residues. The germline CDR1 and CDR2 sequences are LNHDA and SQIVND (reference sequence). With V trimmed by 9 bases and J by 0 bases, 2 bases remained unmatched.